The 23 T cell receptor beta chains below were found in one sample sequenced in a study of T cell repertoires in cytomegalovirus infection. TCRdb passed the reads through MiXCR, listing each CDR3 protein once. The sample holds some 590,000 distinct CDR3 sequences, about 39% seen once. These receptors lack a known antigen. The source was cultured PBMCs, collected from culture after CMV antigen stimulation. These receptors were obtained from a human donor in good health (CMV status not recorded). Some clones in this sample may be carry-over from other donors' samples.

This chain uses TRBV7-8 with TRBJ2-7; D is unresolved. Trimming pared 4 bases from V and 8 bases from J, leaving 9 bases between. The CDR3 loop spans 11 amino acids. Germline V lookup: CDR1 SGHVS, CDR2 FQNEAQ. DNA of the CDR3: TGTGCCAGCAGCTCCCTTCTCAAGCAGTACTTC. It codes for CASSSLLKQYF.

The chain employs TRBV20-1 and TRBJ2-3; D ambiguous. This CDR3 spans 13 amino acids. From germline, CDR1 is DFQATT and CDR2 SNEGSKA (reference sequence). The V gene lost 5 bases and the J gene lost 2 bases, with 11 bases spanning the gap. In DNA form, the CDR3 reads TGCAGTGCTCCCCAGAAGAACACAGATACGCAGTATTTT. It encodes CSAPQKNTDTQYF.

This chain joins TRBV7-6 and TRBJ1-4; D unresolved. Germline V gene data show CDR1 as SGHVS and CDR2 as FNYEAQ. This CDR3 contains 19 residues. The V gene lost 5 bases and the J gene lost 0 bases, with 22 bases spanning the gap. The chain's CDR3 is CASSPRPLGTRATNEKLFF. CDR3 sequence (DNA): TGTGCCAGCAGCCCCCGACCGCTCGGCACGAGAGCAACTAATGAAAAACTGTTTTTT.

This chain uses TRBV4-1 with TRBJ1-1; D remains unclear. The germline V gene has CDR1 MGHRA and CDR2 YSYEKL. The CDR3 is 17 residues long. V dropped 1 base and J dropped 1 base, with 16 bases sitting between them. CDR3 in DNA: TGCGCCAGCAGCCAAGCTCCGGTCGGCACGAAGAACACTGAAGCTTTCTTT. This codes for CASSQAPVGTKNTEAFF.

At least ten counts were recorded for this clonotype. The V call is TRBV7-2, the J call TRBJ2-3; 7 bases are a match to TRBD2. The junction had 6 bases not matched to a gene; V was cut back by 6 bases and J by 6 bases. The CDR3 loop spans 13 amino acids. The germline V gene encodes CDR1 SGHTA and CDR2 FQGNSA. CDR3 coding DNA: TGTGCCAGCAGTACCGGACTAGGGGATACGCAGTATTTT. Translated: CASSTGLGDTQYF.

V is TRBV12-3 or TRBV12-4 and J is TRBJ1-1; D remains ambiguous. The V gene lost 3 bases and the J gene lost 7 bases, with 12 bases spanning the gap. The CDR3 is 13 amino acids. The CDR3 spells CASSLGYTDEAFF. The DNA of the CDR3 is TGTGCCAGCAGTTTGGGGTATACTGATGAAGCTTTCTTT.

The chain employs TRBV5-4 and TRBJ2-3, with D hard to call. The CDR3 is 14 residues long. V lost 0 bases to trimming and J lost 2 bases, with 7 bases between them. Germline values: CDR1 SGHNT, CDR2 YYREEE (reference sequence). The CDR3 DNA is TGTGCCAGCAGCTTGGCCAAGGTCACAGATACGCAGTATTTT. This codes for CASSLAKVTDTQYF.

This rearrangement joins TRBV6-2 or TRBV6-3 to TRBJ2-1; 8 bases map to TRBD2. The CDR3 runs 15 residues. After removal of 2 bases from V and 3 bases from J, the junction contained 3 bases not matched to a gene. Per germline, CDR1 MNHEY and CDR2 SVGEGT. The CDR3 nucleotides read TGTGCCAGCAGTTACCGCGGGAGGATCTACAATGAGCAGTTCTTC. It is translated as CASSYRGRIYNEQFF.

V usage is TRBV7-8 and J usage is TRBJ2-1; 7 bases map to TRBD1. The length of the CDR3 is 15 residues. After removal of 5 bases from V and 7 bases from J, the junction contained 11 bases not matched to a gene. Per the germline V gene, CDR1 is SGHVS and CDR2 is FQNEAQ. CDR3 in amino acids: CASSLPGQTLNEQFF. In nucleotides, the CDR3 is TGTGCCAGCAGCCTACCGGGACAGACCCTTAATGAGCAGTTCTTC.

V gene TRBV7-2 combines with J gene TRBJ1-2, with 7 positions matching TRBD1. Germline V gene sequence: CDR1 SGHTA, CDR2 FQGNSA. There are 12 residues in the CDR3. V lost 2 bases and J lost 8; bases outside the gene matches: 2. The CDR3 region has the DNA TGTGCCAGCAGCTTATCGGGACAGGGCTACACCTTC. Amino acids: CASSLSGQGYTF.

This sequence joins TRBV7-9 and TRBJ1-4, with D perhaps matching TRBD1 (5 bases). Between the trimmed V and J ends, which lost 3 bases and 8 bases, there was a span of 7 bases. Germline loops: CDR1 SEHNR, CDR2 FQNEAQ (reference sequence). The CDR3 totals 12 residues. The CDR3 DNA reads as TGTGCCAGCAGCTTTAGGGGCGAAAAACTGTTTTTT. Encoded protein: CASSFRGEKLFF.

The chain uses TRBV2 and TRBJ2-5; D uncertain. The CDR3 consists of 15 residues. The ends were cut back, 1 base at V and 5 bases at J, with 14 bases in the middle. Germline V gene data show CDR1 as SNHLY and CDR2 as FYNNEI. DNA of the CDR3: TGTGCCAGCAGTGAAGAGTCCCGGGCCGGGGAGACCCAGTACTTC. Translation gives CASSEESRAGETQYF. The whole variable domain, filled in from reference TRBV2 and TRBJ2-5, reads EPEVTQTPSHQVTQMGQEVILRCVPISNHLYFYWYRQILGQKVEFLVSFYNNEISEKSEIFDDQFSVERPDGSNFTLKIRSTKLEDSAMYFCASSEESRAGETQYFGPGTRLLVL.

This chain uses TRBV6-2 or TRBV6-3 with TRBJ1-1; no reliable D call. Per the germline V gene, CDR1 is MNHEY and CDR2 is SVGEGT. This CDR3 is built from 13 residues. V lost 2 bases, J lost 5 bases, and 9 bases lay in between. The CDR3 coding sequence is TGTGCCAGCAGTTACCGGGCCAGGACTGAAGCTTTCTTT. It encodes CASSYRARTEAFF.

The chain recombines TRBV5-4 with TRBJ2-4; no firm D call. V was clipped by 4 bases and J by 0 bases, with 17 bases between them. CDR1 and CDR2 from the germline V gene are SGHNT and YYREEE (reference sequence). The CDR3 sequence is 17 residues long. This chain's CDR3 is CASSIPRADIAKNIQYF. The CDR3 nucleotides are TGTGCCAGCAGCATACCCCGGGCAGATATAGCCAAAAACATTCAGTACTTC.

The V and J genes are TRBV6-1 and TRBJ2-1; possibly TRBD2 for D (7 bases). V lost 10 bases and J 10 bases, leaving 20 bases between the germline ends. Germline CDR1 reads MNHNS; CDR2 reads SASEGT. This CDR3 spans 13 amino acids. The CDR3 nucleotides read TGTGCCACCGACGGCCCAGGGAGGGGGGAGCAGTTCTTC. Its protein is CATDGPGRGEQFF.

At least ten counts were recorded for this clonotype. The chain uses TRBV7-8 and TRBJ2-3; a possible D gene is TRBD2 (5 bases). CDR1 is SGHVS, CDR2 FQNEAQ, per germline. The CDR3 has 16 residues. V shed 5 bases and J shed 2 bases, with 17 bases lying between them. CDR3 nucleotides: TGTGCCAGCAGCCCGAGGTCAGCGGCGGACACAGATACGCAGTATTTT. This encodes CASSPRSAADTDTQYF.

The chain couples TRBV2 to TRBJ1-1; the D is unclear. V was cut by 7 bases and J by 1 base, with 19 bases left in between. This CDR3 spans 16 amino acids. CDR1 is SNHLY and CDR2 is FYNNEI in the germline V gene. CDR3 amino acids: CASNRLTVPGNTEAFF. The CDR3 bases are TGTGCCAGCAATCGTTTAACGGTCCCCGGGAACACTGAAGCTTTCTTT.

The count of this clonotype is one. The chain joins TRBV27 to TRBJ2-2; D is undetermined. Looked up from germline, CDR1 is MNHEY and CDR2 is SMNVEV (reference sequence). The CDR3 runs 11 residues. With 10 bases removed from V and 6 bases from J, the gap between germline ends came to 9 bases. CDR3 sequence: CATGFAGELFF. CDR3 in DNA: TGTGCCACCGGCTTTGCCGGGGAGCTGTTTTTT.

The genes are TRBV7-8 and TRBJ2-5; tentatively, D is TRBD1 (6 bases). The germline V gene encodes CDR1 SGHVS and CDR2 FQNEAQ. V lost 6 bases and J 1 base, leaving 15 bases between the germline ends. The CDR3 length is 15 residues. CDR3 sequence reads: CASRFRGTLQETQYF. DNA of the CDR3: TGTGCCAGCAGATTCAGGGGTACCCTCCAAGAGACCCAGTACTTC. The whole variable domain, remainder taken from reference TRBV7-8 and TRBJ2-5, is GAGVSQSPRYKVAKRGQDVALRCDPISGHVSLFWYQQALGQGPEFLTYFQNEAQLDKSGLPSDRFFAERPEGSVSTLKIQRTQQEDSAVYLCASRFRGTLQETQYFGPGTRLLVL.

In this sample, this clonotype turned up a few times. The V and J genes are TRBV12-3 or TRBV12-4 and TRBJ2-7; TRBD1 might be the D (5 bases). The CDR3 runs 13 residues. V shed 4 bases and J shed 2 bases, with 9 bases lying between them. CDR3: CASSSLQAYEQYF. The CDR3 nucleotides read TGTGCCAGCAGTTCGTTACAGGCCTACGAGCAGTACTTC.

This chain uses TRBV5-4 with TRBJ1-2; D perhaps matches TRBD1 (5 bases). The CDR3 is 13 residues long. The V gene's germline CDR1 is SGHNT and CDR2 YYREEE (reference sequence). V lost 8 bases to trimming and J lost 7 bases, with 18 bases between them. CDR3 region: CASLPGPESGYTF. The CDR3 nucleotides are TGTGCCAGTTTACCGGGACCAGAGTCTGGCTACACCTTC.

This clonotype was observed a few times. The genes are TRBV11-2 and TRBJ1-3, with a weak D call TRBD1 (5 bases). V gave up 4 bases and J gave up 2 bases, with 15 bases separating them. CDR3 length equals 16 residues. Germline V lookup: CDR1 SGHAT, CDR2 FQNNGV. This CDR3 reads CASSSPRQGAGNTIYF. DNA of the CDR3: TGTGCCAGCAGCTCCCCCCGGCAGGGAGCTGGAAACACCATATATTTT.

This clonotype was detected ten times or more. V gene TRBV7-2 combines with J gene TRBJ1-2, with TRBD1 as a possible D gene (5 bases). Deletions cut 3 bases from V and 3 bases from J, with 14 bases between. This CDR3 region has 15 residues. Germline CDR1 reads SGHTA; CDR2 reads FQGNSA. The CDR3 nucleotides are TGTGCCAGCAGCTTGAGTCCAGGGAACGACTATGGCTACACCTTC. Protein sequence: CASSLSPGNDYGYTF.